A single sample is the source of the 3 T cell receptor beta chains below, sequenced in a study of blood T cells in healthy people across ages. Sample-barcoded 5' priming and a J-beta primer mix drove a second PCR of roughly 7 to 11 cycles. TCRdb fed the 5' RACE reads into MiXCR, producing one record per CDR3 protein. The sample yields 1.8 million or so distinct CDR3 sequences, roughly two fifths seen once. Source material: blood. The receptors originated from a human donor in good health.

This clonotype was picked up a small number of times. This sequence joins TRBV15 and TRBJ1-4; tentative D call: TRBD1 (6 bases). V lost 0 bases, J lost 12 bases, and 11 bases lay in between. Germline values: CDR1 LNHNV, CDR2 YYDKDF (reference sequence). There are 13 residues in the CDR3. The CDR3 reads CATSREGGGELFF. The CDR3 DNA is TGTGCCACCAGCAGAGAGGGAGGGGGAGAACTGTTTTTT.

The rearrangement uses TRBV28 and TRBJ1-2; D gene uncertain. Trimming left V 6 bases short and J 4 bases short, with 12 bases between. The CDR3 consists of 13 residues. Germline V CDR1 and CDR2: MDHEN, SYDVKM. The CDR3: CASSAFQTYGYTF. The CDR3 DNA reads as TGTGCCAGCAGCGCCTTCCAGACCTATGGCTACACCTTC.

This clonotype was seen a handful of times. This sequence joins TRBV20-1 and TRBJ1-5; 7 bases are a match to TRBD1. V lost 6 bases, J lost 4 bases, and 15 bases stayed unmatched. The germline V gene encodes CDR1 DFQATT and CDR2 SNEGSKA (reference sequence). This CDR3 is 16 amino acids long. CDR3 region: CSAHPMGQGVNQPQHF. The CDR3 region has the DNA TGCAGTGCCCATCCCATGGGGCAGGGGGTGAATCAGCCCCAGCATTTT.